This is a list of T cell receptor beta chains from one sample in a study of cytomegalovirus exposure and HLA in healthy donors. Data came from immunoSEQ multiplex PCR; TCRdb stores just in-frame clones and leaves some out. The table records approximately 160,000 clones, approximately 81% of them present only once. Sequencing was performed on PBMCs. Receptors originate from a man aged 25 to 45 in good health and CMV-seropositive. The CDR3 runs from the conserved cysteine through the conserved F or W. The D gene is left open where the match is weak. Not all rows give a size; the values are once, few, many and, for expanded clones, a class.

length: 14
D: -
J: TRBJ2-7
size: -
V: TRBV6-5
CDR3: CASSYWGLLGEQYF
DNA: TGTGCCAGCAGTTACTGGGGCCTCCTAGGGGAGCAGTACTTC

length: 16
D: TRBD2
J: TRBJ2-1
size: once
V: TRBV28
CDR3: CASSSYSGSSYNEQFF
DNA: TGTGCCAGCAGTTCGTATAGCGGGAGCTCCTACAATGAGCAGTTCTTC

length: 13
D: TRBD1
J: TRBJ1-1
size: many
V: TRBV7-2
CDR3: CASSFTGDAEAFF
DNA: TGTGCCAGCAGCTTTACAGGGGACGCTGAAGCTTTCTTT

length: 17
D: -
J: TRBJ2-3
size: -
V: TRBV23-1
CDR3: CASTRGTAALRFKRQYF
DNA: TGCGCCAGCACCCGGGGGACAGCGGCTTTACGGTTTAAGCGCCAGTATTTT

length: 17
D: -
J: TRBJ1-3
size: -
V: TRBV5-3
CDR3: CARSSLQRIVMGNTIYF
DNA: TGTGCCAGAAGCTCCTTACAGCGGATTGTAATGGGAAACACCATATATTTT

length: 14
D: -
J: TRBJ1-4
size: -
V: TRBV2
CDR3: CASSEAHQGEKLFF
DNA: TGTGCCAGCAGTGAAGCACATCAGGGTGAAAAACTGTTTTTT

length: 15
D: -
J: TRBJ1-2
size: once
V: TRBV27
CDR3: CASSPPGYNFYGYTF
DNA: TGTGCCAGCAGTCCCCCGGGGTACAATTTTTATGGCTACACCTTC

length: 12
D: TRBD2
J: TRBJ2-1
size: -
V: TRBV6-1
CDR3: CASSEMGGKEFF
DNA: TGTGCCAGCAGTGAAATGGGGGGGAAGGAGTTCTTC

length: 15
D: -
J: TRBJ2-5
size: -
V: TRBV7-2
CDR3: CASSLGIAEGETQYF
DNA: TGTGCCAGCAGCTTAGGAATAGCGGAAGGGGAGACCCAGTACTTC

length: 15
D: -
J: TRBJ2-7
size: -
V: TRBV28
CDR3: CASSVPQGQAYEQYF
DNA: TGTGCCAGCAGTGTTCCTCAGGGTCAAGCCTACGAGCAGTACTTC

length: 18
D: -
J: TRBJ2-1
size: -
V: TRBV28
CDR3: CASSSSGLAGGNDNEQFF
DNA: -

length: 18
D: -
J: TRBJ1-4
size: -
V: TRBV13
CDR3: CASSLARRGGATNEKLFF
DNA: TGTGCCAGCAGCTTAGCCCGACGGGGTGGGGCAACTAATGAAAAACTGTTTTTT

length: 14
D: -
J: TRBJ2-7
size: few
V: TRBV11-3
CDR3: CASSLASGSYEQYF
DNA: TGTGCCAGCAGCTTAGCGTCAGGGTCCTACGAGCAGTACTTC

length: 13
D: -
J: TRBJ2-3
size: -
V: TRBV14
CDR3: CASSQTTVDTQYF
DNA: TGTGCCAGCAGCCAAACGACAGTTGATACGCAGTATTTT

length: 15
D: TRBD2
J: TRBJ2-7
size: -
V: TRBV28
CDR3: CASSPGGGVVYEQYF
DNA: TGTGCCAGCAGCCCTGGTGGGGGGGTCGTATACGAGCAGTACTTC

length: 15
D: TRBD1
J: TRBJ1-4
size: -
V: TRBV9
CDR3: CASSARTGFNEKLFF
DNA: TGTGCCAGCAGCGCAAGGACAGGGTTTAATGAAAAACTGTTTTTT

length: 14
D: -
J: TRBJ2-7
size: -
V: TRBV7-8
CDR3: CASSLVFGSGGQYF
DNA: TGTGCCAGCAGCTTAGTTTTTGGTTCGGGTGGGCAGTACTTC

length: 13
D: -
J: TRBJ1-6
size: few
V: TRBV2
CDR3: CASSERSRSPLHF
DNA: TGTGCCAGCAGTGAGAGGTCACGGTCACCCCTCCACTTT

length: 16
D: TRBD1
J: TRBJ2-7
size: -
V: TRBV9
CDR3: CASSVGDRGFTYEQYF
DNA: TGTGCCAGCAGCGTAGGAGACAGGGGTTTTACCTACGAGCAGTACTTC

length: 15
D: TRBD1
J: TRBJ1-5
size: -
V: TRBV2
CDR3: CASTGDRGAGQPQHF
DNA: TGTGCCAGCACCGGGGACAGGGGCGCCGGACAGCCCCAGCATTTT

length: 15
D: TRBD1
J: TRBJ2-7
size: -
V: TRBV2
CDR3: CASSDRDRGRPVQYF
DNA: TGTGCCAGCAGTGACCGGGACAGGGGGCGTCCTGTGCAGTACTTC

length: 14
D: TRBD1
J: TRBJ1-1
size: few
V: TRBV28
CDR3: CASSSRGRDTEAFF
DNA: TGTGCCAGCAGTAGCAGGGGGAGAGACACTGAAGCTTTCTTT

length: 15
D: TRBD1
J: TRBJ1-6
size: few
V: TRBV11-1
CDR3: CASSFETGGGSPLHF
DNA: TGTGCCAGCAGCTTTGAGACAGGGGGCGGCTCACCCCTCCACTTT

length: 17
D: TRBD1
J: TRBJ2-1
size: -
V: TRBV7-9
CDR3: CASQGTGGQSSYNEQFF
DNA: TGTGCCAGCCAAGGGACAGGGGGCCAAAGCTCCTACAATGAGCAGTTCTTC

length: 12
D: -
J: TRBJ2-1
size: -
V: TRBV6-1
CDR3: CASSERRNEQFF
DNA: TGTGCCAGCAGTGAAAGGCGGAATGAGCAGTTCTTC

length: 16
D: -
J: TRBJ2-3
size: -
V: TRBV7-2
CDR3: CASSLALRVGGDPEYF
DNA: TGTGCCAGCAGCTTAGCACTCAGGGTCGGCGGGGACCCCGAGTATTTT

length: 14
D: -
J: TRBJ1-3
size: -
V: TRBV9
CDR3: CASSSFGGRDTIYF
DNA: TGTGCCAGCAGCTCCTTCGGGGGGCGCGACACCATATATTTT

length: 14
D: -
J: TRBJ1-4
size: -
V: TRBV1
CDR3: CTSSQPGTDEKLFF
DNA: TGCACCAGCAGCCAACCCGGGACAGATGAAAAACTGTTTTTT

length: 12
D: -
J: TRBJ2-7
size: -
V: TRBV27
CDR3: CASSLVGDEQYF
DNA: TGTGCCAGCAGTTTAGTAGGGGATGAGCAGTACTTC

length: 13
D: -
J: TRBJ2-5
size: -
V: TRBV10-3
CDR3: CATGGQGQETQYF
DNA: TGTGCCACCGGGGGGCAGGGCCAAGAGACCCAGTACTTC

length: 17
D: TRBD1
J: TRBJ1-2
size: -
V: TRBV27
CDR3: CASSSSLDRGVNYGYTF
DNA: TGTGCCAGCAGTTCTTCCTTAGACAGGGGAGTAAACTATGGCTACACCTTC

length: 13
D: -
J: TRBJ1-2
size: -
V: TRBV2
CDR3: CASWTAKNYGYTF
DNA: TGTGCCAGCTGGACAGCGAAGAACTATGGCTACACCTTC

length: 13
D: TRBD1
J: TRBJ1-1
size: -
V: TRBV6-5
CDR3: CASSYPGTGWAFF
DNA: TGTGCCAGCAGTTACCCGGGGACAGGGTGGGCTTTCTTT

length: 15
D: -
J: TRBJ2-1
size: -
V: TRBV5-1
CDR3: CASSLSIQSYNEQFF
DNA: TGCGCCAGCAGCTTGTCGATCCAGTCCTACAATGAGCAGTTCTTC

length: 12
D: -
J: TRBJ2-7
size: -
V: TRBV30
CDR3: CAWSLGAHEQYF
DNA: TGTGCCTGGAGTCTGGGGGCCCACGAGCAGTACTTC

length: 15
D: TRBD1
J: TRBJ2-7
size: few
V: TRBV6-6
CDR3: CASRPGQGLAYEQYF
DNA: TGTGCCAGCAGGCCGGGACAGGGTCTCGCCTACGAGCAGTACTTC

length: 12
D: -
J: TRBJ2-1
size: -
V: TRBV28
CDR3: CASRTSPNEQFF
DNA: TGTGCCAGCCGAACTAGCCCCAATGAGCAGTTCTTC

length: 15
D: -
J: TRBJ1-2
size: -
V: TRBV6-5
CDR3: CASSRRGGVDRPLTF
DNA: TGTGCCAGCAGCCGCAGAGGGGGGGTGGACAGACCCCTAACCTTC

length: 18
D: -
J: TRBJ1-2
size: -
V: TRBV30
CDR3: CAWSSFRTYRVRDYGYTF
DNA: TGTGCCTGGAGTTCCTTTCGCACTTACAGGGTGAGAGACTATGGCTACACCTTC

length: 16
D: TRBD1
J: TRBJ1-5
size: -
V: TRBV13
CDR3: CASSLSGGGGNQPQHF
DNA: TGTGCCAGCAGCTTATCAGGGGGCGGGGGAAATCAGCCCCAGCATTTT

length: 13
D: -
J: TRBJ1-6
size: -
V: TRBV28
CDR3: CATRAGENSPLHF
DNA: TGTGCTACCCGGGCCGGGGAGAATTCACCCCTCCACTTT

length: 14
D: -
J: TRBJ2-7
size: -
V: TRBV5-6
CDR3: CASSLGWSSYEQYF
DNA: TGTGCCAGCAGCTTGGGGTGGAGCTCCTACGAGCAGTACTTC

length: 13
D: -
J: TRBJ2-7
size: -
V: TRBV27
CDR3: CASSPRRVYEQYF
DNA: TGTGCCAGCAGCCCTAGGAGGGTCTACGAGCAGTACTTC

length: 14
D: TRBD1
J: TRBJ2-7
size: few
V: TRBV5-1
CDR3: CASGTGTGPYEQYF
DNA: TGCGCCAGCGGAACCGGGACAGGGCCCTACGAGCAGTACTTC

length: 16
D: TRBD1
J: TRBJ1-5
size: -
V: TRBV27
CDR3: CASSLSWTGGEQPQHF
DNA: TGTGCCAGCAGTTTATCCTGGACAGGGGGCGAGCAGCCCCAGCATTTT

length: 15
D: TRBD1
J: TRBJ1-6
size: -
V: TRBV9
CDR3: CASSWEGTGDSPLHF
DNA: TGTGCCAGCAGCTGGGAAGGGACAGGCGATTCACCCCTCCACTTT

length: 15
D: -
J: TRBJ1-1
size: -
V: TRBV30
CDR3: CAWSPVRGRNTEAFF
DNA: TGTGCCTGGAGCCCCGTCAGGGGAAGGAACACTGAAGCTTTCTTT

length: 14
D: -
J: TRBJ1-1
size: -
V: TRBV14
CDR3: CASSLAAGDTEAFF
DNA: TGTGCCAGCAGCCTGGCGGCAGGGGACACTGAAGCTTTCTTT

length: 15
D: -
J: TRBJ1-3
size: -
V: TRBV10-2
CDR3: CASSLDRQTGNTIYF
DNA: TGCGCCAGCAGTCTGGACAGACAAACTGGAAACACCATATATTTT

length: 15
D: TRBD1
J: TRBJ1-2
size: -
V: TRBV4-3
CDR3: CASSGGTGVNYGYTF
DNA: TGCGCCAGCAGCGGGGGGACAGGGGTAAACTATGGCTACACCTTC

length: 17
D: -
J: TRBJ2-6
size: -
V: TRBV9
CDR3: CASHHMYKQSRANVLTF
DNA: TGTGCCAGCCATCACATGTACAAACAAAGTCGGGCCAACGTCCTGACTTTC

length: 15
D: TRBD2
J: TRBJ2-2
size: once
V: TRBV7-6
CDR3: CASSGRDPRAGELFF
DNA: TGTGCCAGCAGCGGGAGGGACCCAAGAGCCGGGGAGCTGTTTTTT

length: 15
D: TRBD2
J: TRBJ2-7
size: -
V: TRBV6-1
CDR3: CASSPGTSGTHEQYF
DNA: TGTGCCAGCAGTCCTGGGACTAGCGGGACCCACGAGCAGTACTTC

length: 15
D: TRBD2
J: TRBJ2-2
size: -
V: TRBV9
CDR3: CASSVGSGGPGELFF
DNA: TGTGCCAGCAGCGTTGGTAGCGGGGGGCCCGGGGAGCTGTTTTTT

length: 17
D: TRBD1
J: TRBJ2-3
size: -
V: TRBV7-9
CDR3: CASSLNPGQGARDTQYF
DNA: TGTGCCAGCAGCCTAAACCCCGGACAGGGGGCGCGTGATACGCAGTATTTT

length: 16
D: -
J: TRBJ2-4
size: -
V: TRBV28
CDR3: CASRGFGGGPWDIQYF
DNA: TGTGCCAGCAGAGGCTTTGGGGGCGGCCCGTGGGACATTCAGTACTTC

length: 15
D: TRBD1
J: TRBJ1-2
size: once
V: TRBV7-2
CDR3: CASSLNGQDGGGYTF
DNA: TGTGCCAGCAGTCTTAACGGACAGGATGGAGGTGGCTACACCTTC

length: 15
D: TRBD2
J: TRBJ2-1
size: -
V: TRBV7-3
CDR3: CASSLSGGSYNEQFF
DNA: TGTGCCAGCAGCTTGAGCGGGGGGTCTTACAATGAGCAGTTCTTC